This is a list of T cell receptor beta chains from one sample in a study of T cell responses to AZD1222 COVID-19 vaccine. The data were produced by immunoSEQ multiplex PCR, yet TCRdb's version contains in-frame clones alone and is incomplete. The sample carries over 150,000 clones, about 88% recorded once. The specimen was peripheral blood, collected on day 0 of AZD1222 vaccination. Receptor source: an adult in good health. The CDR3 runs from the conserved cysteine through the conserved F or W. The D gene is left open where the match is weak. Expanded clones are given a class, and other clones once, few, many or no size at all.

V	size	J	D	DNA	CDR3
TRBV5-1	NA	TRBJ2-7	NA	TGCGCCAGCAGTTCTGGAGACAAGCGTAACGAGCAGTACTTC	CASSSGDKRNEQYF
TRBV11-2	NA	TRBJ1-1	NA	TGTGCCAGCAGCTTGGGACGGAGGAACACTGAAGCTTTCTTT	CASSLGRRNTEAFF
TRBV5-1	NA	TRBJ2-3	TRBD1	TGCGCCAGCAGCATAGGACAGGGGGCCCCAGATACGCAGTATTTT	CASSIGQGAPDTQYF
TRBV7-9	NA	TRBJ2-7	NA	TGTGCCAGCAGCTTAGCATTTAAGGTCTACGAGCAGTACTTC	CASSLAFKVYEQYF
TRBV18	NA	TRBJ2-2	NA	TGTGCCAGCTCACCACCGAAGGGGACCGGGGAGCTGTTTTTT	CASSPPKGTGELFF
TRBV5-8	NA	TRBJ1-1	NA	TGTGCCAGCAGCTCCCCGCAGGAGGGGGAGAAAGCTTTCTTT	CASSSPQEGEKAFF
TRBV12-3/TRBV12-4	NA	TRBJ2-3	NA	TGTGCAGTAGGTGCTAGCACAGATACGCAGTATTTT	CAVGASTDTQYF
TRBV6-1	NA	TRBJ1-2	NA	TGTGCCAGCAGTGATATGTCGGTTGCCCACTATGGCTACACCTTC	CASSDMSVAHYGYTF
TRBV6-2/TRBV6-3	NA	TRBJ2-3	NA	TGTGCCAGCAGTTACCCTCGGGCTGTCACAGATACGCAGTATTTT	CASSYPRAVTDTQYF
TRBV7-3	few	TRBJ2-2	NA	TGTGCCACTTCGGCAGTGCACACCGGGGAGCTGTTTTTT	CATSAVHTGELFF
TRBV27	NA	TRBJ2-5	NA	TGTGCCAGCAGTTTAAGAGGTCGTCAAGAGACCCAGTACTTC	CASSLRGRQETQYF
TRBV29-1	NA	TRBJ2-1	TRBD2	TGCAGCGTTTCTGAGCGGGGGGGCGAAAGTGAGCAGTTCTTC	CSVSERGGESEQFF
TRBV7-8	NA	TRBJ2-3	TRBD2	TGTGCCAGCAGCGCGCGACTAGCGGGGGGTCCAGATACGCAGTATTTT	CASSARLAGGPDTQYF
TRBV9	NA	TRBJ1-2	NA	TGTGCCAGCAGCGTAGCGAAATTCCCCTACGGCTACACCTTC	CASSVAKFPYGYTF
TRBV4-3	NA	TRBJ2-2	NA	TGCGCCAGCAGCCAAGAACCCATGAATGAGCTGTTTTTT	CASSQEPMNELFF
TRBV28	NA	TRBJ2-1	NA	TGTGCCAGCAGTTTATGGGGTACCGGGTCTCGGAATGAGCAGTTCTTC	CASSLWGTGSRNEQFF
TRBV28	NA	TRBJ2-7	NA	TGTGCCAGCAGTTTGAGGGGGAGGGTATCCTACGAGCAGTACTTC	CASSLRGRVSYEQYF
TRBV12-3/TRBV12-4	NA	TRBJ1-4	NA	TGTGCCAGCAGTTTGGGGGTTACCGAAAAACTGTTTTTT	CASSLGVTEKLFF
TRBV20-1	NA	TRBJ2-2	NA	TGCAGTGCTAGTCGCGGGGAGCTGTTTTTT	CSASRGELFF
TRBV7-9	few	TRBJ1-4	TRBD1	TGTGCCAGCAGCGGAAGGGACAGGGGGACGACTACAACTAATGAAAAACTGTTTTTT	CASSGRDRGTTTTNEKLFF
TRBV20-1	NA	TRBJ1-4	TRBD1	TGCAGTGCTAGTACGACAGGGGCTTTGGGAAAACTGTTTTTT	CSASTTGALGKLFF
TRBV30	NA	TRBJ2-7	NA	TGTGCCTGGAGTACGGACAGCTGGTCCGAGCAGTACTTC	CAWSTDSWSEQYF
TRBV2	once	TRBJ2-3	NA	TGTGCCAGCAGTGGGGGGCTGGGCACAGATACGCAGTATTTT	CASSGGLGTDTQYF
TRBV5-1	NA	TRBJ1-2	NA	TGCGCCAGCAGCTTGATAGGGAGCAGGGAAGGAGATGGCTACACCTTC	CASSLIGSREGDGYTF
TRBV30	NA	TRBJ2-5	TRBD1	TGTGCCTGGAGTCCGGACAGGTACCAAGAGACCCAGTACTTC	CAWSPDRYQETQYF
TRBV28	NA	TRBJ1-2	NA	TGTGCCAGCACCCCCTCGGCCCAAAACTATGGCTACACCTTC	CASTPSAQNYGYTF
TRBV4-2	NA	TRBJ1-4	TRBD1	TGTGCCAGCAGCCAAGTTACAGGGGGCGGGGATGAAAAACTGTTTTTT	CASSQVTGGGDEKLFF
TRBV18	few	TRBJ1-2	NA	TGTGCCAGCTCACCATCACAGGACCTCTATGGCTACACCTTC	CASSPSQDLYGYTF
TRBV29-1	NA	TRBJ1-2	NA	TGCAGCGTTGTATTGACGCCCTATGGCTACACCTTC	CSVVLTPYGYTF
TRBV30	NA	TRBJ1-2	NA	TGTGCCTGGGGTCGGGACACACACTATGGCTACACCTTC	CAWGRDTHYGYTF
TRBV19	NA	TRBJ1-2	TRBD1	TGTGCCAGTACCCCGGACAGGGCTGGCTACACCTTC	CASTPDRAGYTF
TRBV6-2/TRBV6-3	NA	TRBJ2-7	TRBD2	TGTGCCAGCAGTTTGGGTGCTAGCGGGAGGAAGCAGTACTTC	CASSLGASGRKQYF
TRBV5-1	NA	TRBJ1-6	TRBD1	TGCGCCAGCAGCTTAGGGCAGGGGGCCGATAATTCACCCCTCCACTTT	CASSLGQGADNSPLHF